The sequence of this T cell receptor (beta chain) was determined in a study of CD8+CD57+ T cells in acquired aplastic anemia. Trimming shortened V by 8 bases and J by 4 bases, and 17 bases separated the two germline ends. This CDR3 region has 14 residues. CDR1 is MDHEN, CDR2 SYDVKM, per germline. Comment on this clonotype: A much more abundant neighbour one base away suggests this may be a read error. This CDR3 fails to terminate in the conserved phenylalanine or tryptophan, so it likely reflects a read error.

Genomic DNA, the template, was used for profiling of the TCR beta VDJ and CDR3. TCRdb re-called the reads through MiXCR, storing one row per CDR3 protein. Here the sample spans roughly 58,000 distinct CDR3 sequences, about 56% being singletons. The specimen was sorted CD4+, CD8+, or CD8+CD57+ T cells (not recorded which) from PBMCs. The clonotype originates from a human donor in good health, serving as a control. The chain employs TRBV28 and TRBJ1-2, with D unresolved. The CDR3 reads CASRPGGKTYGYTL. The CDR3 bases are TGTGCCAGCCGACCGGGAGGGAAAACCTATGGCTACACCCTC.